This is a list of T cell receptor beta chains from one sample in a study of T cell repertoires in cytomegalovirus infection. TCRdb reanalysed the reads using MiXCR and keeps one entry per CDR3 protein. The data show more than 150,000 distinct CDR3 sequences, approximately 30% seen once. Sequenced material: PBMCs. The receptor set was obtained from a human donor in good health (CMV status not recorded). Some clones in this sample may be carry-over from other donors' samples. Both conserved end residues are part of each CDR3. The order of the fields is CDR3 length, clone size, V gene, J gene, D gene, CDR3 protein, CDR3 DNA. D genes are given only for firm matches. The listing skips clone size in some rows; elsewhere it reads once, few, many or a size class.

15	many	TRBV7-2	TRBJ2-7	TRBD1	CASTRGGQEAYEQYF	TGTGCCAGCACCAGAGGGGGACAGGAAGCTTACGAGCAGTACTTC
14	-	TRBV19	TRBJ2-5	-	CASGDRKGQETQYF	TGTGCCAGTGGAGATCGGAAAGGGCAAGAGACCCAGTACTTC
16	many	TRBV7-2	TRBJ2-1	TRBD2	CASSLLGRGADNEQFF	TGTGCCAGCAGCCTATTAGGGCGGGGGGCTGATAATGAGCAGTTCTTC
13	-	TRBV7-2	TRBJ2-1	-	CASSLRQNNEQFF	TGTGCCAGCAGCTTAAGGCAGAACAATGAGCAGTTCTTC
18	-	TRBV5-3	TRBJ2-7	-	CASSLALETPGRRYEQYF	TGTGCCAGCAGCTTGGCACTCGAAACGCCAGGGAGGCGTTACGAGCAGTACTTC
15	-	TRBV4-1	TRBJ1-1	-	CASSQDPGENTEAFF	TGCGCCAGCAGCCAAGATCCAGGGGAGAACACTGAAGCTTTCTTT
16	-	TRBV2	TRBJ1-6	-	CASSLEQGKIGSPLHF	TGTGCCAGCTCCCTGGAACAGGGTAAAATCGGATCACCCCTCCACTTT
17	-	TRBV10-3	TRBJ2-7	-	CAISEVWQGASSYEQYF	TGTGCCATCAGTGAGGTCTGGCAGGGTGCAAGCTCCTACGAGCAGTACTTC
17	many	TRBV6-1	TRBJ2-4	-	CASSEAPQILAKNIQYF	TGTGCCAGCAGTGAAGCGCCACAAATACTAGCCAAAAACATTCAGTACTTC
16	-	TRBV18	TRBJ1-2	-	CASSPPWTATNYGYTF	TGTGCCAGCTCACCACCGTGGACAGCAACTAACTATGGCTACACCTTC
13	many	TRBV11-2	TRBJ2-7	TRBD1	CASSLDRGYEQYF	TGTGCCAGCAGCCTAGACAGGGGTTACGAGCAGTACTTC
15	-	TRBV5-1	TRBJ1-2	TRBD1	CASSLDNRDSYGYTF	TGCGCCAGCAGCTTGGACAACCGGGACAGCTATGGCTACACCTTC
13	many	TRBV7-2	TRBJ1-1	TRBD1	CASSSGQTVEAFF	TGTGCCAGCAGCTCGGGACAGACCGTTGAAGCTTTCTTT
16	-	TRBV23-1	TRBJ2-2	-	CASSPYEEQNTGELFF	TGCGCCAGCAGTCCGTACGAGGAACAGAACACCGGGGAGCTGTTTTTT
16	few	TRBV5-5	TRBJ1-5	-	CASSSSSGASNQPQHF	TGTGCCAGCAGCTCTTCCAGTGGAGCTAGCAATCAGCCCCAGCATTTT
12	few	TRBV10-3	TRBJ2-5	-	CAISEQGETQYF	TGTGCCATCAGTGAACAGGGCGAGACCCAGTACTTC
15	-	TRBV5-5	TRBJ1-1	-	CASRLLPFINTEAFF	TGTGCCAGCAGGCTACTCCCCTTCATAAACACTGAAGCTTTCTTT
13	-	TRBV5-6	TRBJ1-1	TRBD1	CASSLTGVTEAFF	TGTGCCAGCAGCTTGACAGGGGTCACTGAAGCTTTCTTT
17	few	TRBV7-9	TRBJ1-5	-	CASSLAQGGALGQPQHF	TGTGCCAGCAGCTTAGCGCAGGGAGGGGCCCTCGGTCAGCCCCAGCATTTT
13	few	TRBV4-1	TRBJ1-2	-	CASSQDPGYGYTF	TGCGCCAGCAGCCAAGATCCAGGGTATGGCTACACCTTC
15	many	TRBV7-3	TRBJ2-2	-	CASSLMAGSTGELFF	TGTGCCAGCAGCTTAATGGCCGGGAGTACCGGGGAGCTGTTTTTT
15	-	TRBV2	TRBJ2-4	-	CASSDGGSPKNIQYF	TGTGCCAGCAGTGATGGGGGATCCCCCAAAAACATTCAGTACTTC
12	few	TRBV7-4	TRBJ1-3	-	CASSNSGNTIYF	TGTGCCAGCAGCAACTCTGGAAACACCATATATTTT
14	few	TRBV20-1	TRBJ2-1	TRBD2	CSATGLAGINEQFF	TGCAGTGCTACCGGACTAGCGGGGATAAATGAGCAGTTCTTC
16	-	TRBV11-2	TRBJ1-6	-	CASSLALGVLGSPLHF	TGTGCCAGCAGCTTGGCCCTCGGGGTGCTAGGTTCACCCCTCCACTTT
14	-	TRBV7-8	TRBJ2-1	-	CASSLAGDGGEQFF	TGTGCCAGCAGCTTAGCCGGGGACGGGGGTGAGCAGTTCTTC
15	many	TRBV7-2	TRBJ2-5	-	CASSLESKRAETQYF	TGTGCCAGCAGCTTAGAATCGAAGCGGGCAGAGACCCAGTACTTC
14	-	TRBV6-8	TRBJ1-5	TRBD1	CASKRQGTNQPQHF	TGTGCCAGCAAACGACAGGGGACGAATCAGCCCCAGCATTTT
16	-	TRBV14	TRBJ2-5	TRBD2	CASSQTSGGNQETQYF	TGTGCCAGCAGCCAAACAAGCGGGGGGAACCAAGAGACCCAGTACTTC